This TCR beta chain was recovered during a study of cytomegalovirus exposure and HLA in healthy donors. Study-level information: An earlier analysis identified more than 95 million unique TCR beta sequences in about 179 million T cells.

A word on this clone: Its antigen is unknown.

General observations from the study: DRB1 had the most TCR associations and HLA-C the fewest, a later analysis found, with rates varying by HLA locus. CMV serostatus was the sole immune exposure information available. Productive status was seen about 90% or about 30% of the time for most TCR beta V segments in an earlier analysis.

The PCR used 60 Vbeta and 13 Jbeta primers. Clones were sequenced by immunoSEQ multiplex PCR, and TCRdb holds only the in-frame ones, with some missing. This table holds around 180,000 clones, more than 65% found once. The V gene's germline CDR1 is SGHRS and CDR2 YFSETQ. This CDR3 region has 14 residues. V shed 5 bases, J shed 6 bases, and the junction held 5 bases outside the gene matches. The material sequenced was PBMCs. The V call is TRBV5-1, the J call TRBJ2-3, with 11 bases that match TRBD2. The TCR originated in a girl aged 2 to 9 in good health and CMV-seropositive. CDR3 sequence (DNA): TGCGCCAGCAGTGGGGGACTAGCGGACGATACGCAGTATTTT. It encodes CASSGGLADDTQYF.